This T cell receptor beta chain was retrieved from a study of blood T cell repertoires in COVID-19. Study context: Both acute and convalescent COVID-19 samples were obtained from the United States, Italy and Spain. Sources were T cells, B-cell-depleted T cells, or PBMCs; the material itself was cDNA or gDNA.

In the original processing: Reference gene primer amplification gave nucleated cell count estimates. Sequenced by immunoSEQ multiplex PCR; TCRdb stores in-frame clones only, minus some. V and J calls plus clone size are reproduced from that table; the DNA served to infer D and trimming. The repertoire has 200,000 or so clones, about 85% of them found once; the top ten carry around 2.3%. Sample: peripheral blood. This sequence originates from a man aged 65-85 years with active or convalescent COVID-19.

CDR3 amino acids: CSPGVDTQYF. CDR3 in DNA: TGCAGTCCAGGGGTAGATACGCAGTATTTT. The rearrangement uses TRBV20-1 and TRBJ2-3; TRBD1 is a possible D gene (6 bases). Between the trimmed V and J ends, which lost 8 bases and 5 bases, there was a span of 8 bases. Per germline, CDR1 DFQATT and CDR2 SNEGSKA (reference sequence). The CDR3 extends over 10 amino acids.